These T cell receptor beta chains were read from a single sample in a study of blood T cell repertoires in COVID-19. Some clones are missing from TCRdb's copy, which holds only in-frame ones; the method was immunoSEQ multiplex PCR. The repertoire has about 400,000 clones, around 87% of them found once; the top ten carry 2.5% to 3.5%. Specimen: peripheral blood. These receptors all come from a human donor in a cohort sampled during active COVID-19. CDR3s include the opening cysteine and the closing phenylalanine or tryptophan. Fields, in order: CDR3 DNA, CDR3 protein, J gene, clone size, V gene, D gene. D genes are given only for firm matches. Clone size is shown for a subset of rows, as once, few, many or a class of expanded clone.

TGCGCCAGCAGCTTGGGGTACAGGGAACAGCCCCAGCATTTT CASSLGYREQPQHF TRBJ1-5 . TRBV5-1 .
TGTGCCAGCAGCCACCAAGGGGGCTCTGAAGCTTTCTTT CASSHQGGSEAFF TRBJ1-1 . TRBV6-5 TRBD1
TGTGCCAGCAGTAGCGGGAGCACAGATACGCAGTATTTT CASSSGSTDTQYF TRBJ2-3 few TRBV6-4 .
TGTGCCTGGGGTAAACAGGGATTGGGAGGCTACACCTTC CAWGKQGLGGYTF TRBJ1-2 few TRBV30 .
TGTGCCAGCAGCTTCTTGGACAGGGGGAGGACTGAAGCTTTCTTT CASSFLDRGRTEAFF TRBJ1-1 few TRBV5-6 TRBD1
TGTGCCACCAGCAGAGATCTGCCTAGCGGTTACGAGCAGTACTTC CATSRDLPSGYEQYF TRBJ2-7 . TRBV15 TRBD2
TGTGCCAGCAGTTTAACCAGGGCAGATACGCAGTATTTT CASSLTRADTQYF TRBJ2-3 . TRBV27 .
TGTGCCAGTAGTACCCGGGGTTACAATGAGCAGTTCTTC CASSTRGYNEQFF TRBJ2-1 . TRBV19 .
TGTGCCAGCACCGTGACAGGGGGCACCGGGGAGCTGTTTTTT CASTVTGGTGELFF TRBJ2-2 . TRBV7-2 TRBD1
TGCGCCAGCAGCCTGGGAGGACAGCCCAATCAGCCCCAGCATTTT CASSLGGQPNQPQHF TRBJ1-5 . TRBV5-1 .
TGTGCCAGCAGCCTCGGACTGCCCCCGAATCAGCCCCAGCATTTT CASSLGLPPNQPQHF TRBJ1-5 . TRBV14 .
TGTGCCAGCAGCTTTGCCGCTGGGACTAGCGGGGGCGAGCAGTACTTC CASSFAAGTSGGEQYF TRBJ2-7 . TRBV7-2 TRBD2
TGTGCCAGCAGCCTACAGGGGGCGCCAGGAAACACCATATATTTT CASSLQGAPGNTIYF TRBJ1-3 . TRBV5-4 TRBD1